These 20 T cell receptor beta chains share one sample of origin, sequenced in a study of shared clonotypes between healthy human individuals. Data came from immunoSEQ multiplex PCR; TCRdb stores just in-frame clones and leaves some out. The sample lists 2 million to 2.5 million clones, around 95% occurring once. The sample consisted of naive CD4+ T cells sorted from blood. As to subset: CD45RA+ positively selected. These receptors were collected from a man between 18 and 29 years old in good health.

This clone appeared once. The chain employs TRBV11-2 and TRBJ2-2, with D hard to call. V was trimmed by 5 bases and J by 7 bases, leaving 14 bases between them. Germline V gene sequence: CDR1 SGHAT, CDR2 FQNNGV. This CDR3 region has 14 residues. The CDR3 region is CASSRTLGFGELFF. CDR3 sequence (DNA): TGTGCCAGCAGCCGGACCCTTGGATTCGGGGAGCTGTTTTTT.

The chain employs TRBV30 and TRBJ2-4; 10 bases fit TRBD1. Trimming cost V 4 bases and J 0 bases; bases outside gene matches: 3. CDR1 and CDR2 from the germline V gene are GTSNPN and SVGIG (reference sequence). The CDR3 totals 15 residues. CDR3 bases: TGTGCCTGGATGGGACAGGGGCTAGCCAAAAACATTCAGTACTTC. It specifies CAWMGQGLAKNIQYF.

This clone appeared a single time. Written as DNA, the CDR3 is TGTGCCAGCAGCCGCGTGGTACCCGGGGCCAACCCGATTGGCTATGGCTACACCTTC. This gives the protein CASSRVVPGANPIGYGYTF. The V and J genes are TRBV11-2 and TRBJ1-2, with D possibly being TRBD1 (5 bases). Germline V CDR1 and CDR2: SGHAT, FQNNGV. This CDR3 has 19 residues. The V and J ends lost 5 bases and 4 bases respectively, with 29 bases between them.

With respect to this clone: A read error may account for a junction end that differs from germline. This chain uses TRBV7-7 with TRBJ2-2; TRBD2 matches 10 bases. This CDR3 has 14 residues. Germline CDR1 SSHAT, CDR2 FNYEAQ (reference sequence). CDR3 sequence (DNA): TGTGCTAGCAGCAGGACTAGCGGCGGCGGGGAGCTGTTTTTT. It is translated as CASSRTSGGGELFF.

This chain links TRBV9 with TRBJ1-2, with D unclear. Trimming left V 0 bases short and J 1 base short, with 13 bases between. The CDR3 is 16 residues long. Per the germline V gene, CDR1 is SGDLS and CDR2 is YYNGEE. The DNA of the CDR3 is TGTGCCAGCAGCGTAGGGGTAGGACCCATTAACTATGGCTACACCTTC. Translating gives CASSVGVGPINYGYTF.

Only one count was recorded for this clone. The V call is TRBV4-2, the J call TRBJ2-2, with TRBD2 identical over 14 bases. The V gene's germline CDR1 is LGHNA and CDR2 YNFKEQ. V shed 4 bases, J shed 0 bases, and the junction held 4 bases outside the gene matches. The CDR3 is 18 residues long. The DNA for the CDR3 is TGTGCCAGCAGCCGCCGGACTAGCGGGGGGTCGAACACCGGGGAGCTGTTTTTT. Its protein is CASSRRTSGGSNTGELFF.

The chain has TRBV4-3 and TRBJ2-7; maybe TRBD1 (5 bases). Germline lookup yields CDR1 LGHNA and CDR2 YSLEER. The CDR3 has 14 amino acids. V was shortened by 0 bases and J by 0 bases, with 6 bases between the two germline ends. CDR3 sequence (DNA): TGCGCCAGCAGCCAAGAACAGGACTCCTACGAGCAGTACTTC. Translated, it gives CASSQEQDSYEQYF.

The chain uses TRBV7-9 and TRBJ2-5; 7 nucleotides agree with TRBD1. CDR3 length: 18 amino acids. Trimming at V came to 0 bases and at J to 5 bases, leaving 15 bases not matched to a gene. Germline lookup yields CDR1 SEHNR and CDR2 FQNEAQ (reference sequence). In DNA, the CDR3 is TGTGCCAGCAGCTTAGCTTCCCCCGGGGCAGGGGGTAAGGAGACCCAGTACTTC. Translating it yields CASSLASPGAGGKETQYF.

This clone has more than one count but fewer than ten. This chain links TRBV4-1 with TRBJ1-1; TRBD1 agrees at 9 bases. Germline V lookup: CDR1 MGHRA, CDR2 YSYEKL. Trimming took 4 bases from V and 8 from J; bases not matched to a gene: 5. CDR3 length: 13 amino acids. Here the CDR3 reads CASSRPGTGEAFF. For the CDR3, the DNA is TGCGCCAGCAGCCGACCCGGGACAGGGGAAGCTTTCTTT.

This sequence joins TRBV30 and TRBJ2-3, with TRBD2 matching 9 bases. The CDR3 has 15 amino acids. Germline CDR1 reads GTSNPN; CDR2 reads SVGIG (reference sequence). The trim removed 0 bases at V and 3 bases at J, leaving 4 bases unmatched. The CDR3 coding sequence is TGTGCCTGGAGTGTAGCGGGGGGCATGACAGATACGCAGTATTTT. Protein: CAWSVAGGMTDTQYF.

The chain uses TRBV10-3 and TRBJ1-4; 8 bases match TRBD1. V trimming: 3 bases; J trimming: 3 bases; junction bases outside the gene matches: 9. The CDR3 length is 17 residues. Germline-derived CDR1 and CDR2 are ENHRY and SYGVKD. In nucleotides, the CDR3 is TGTGCCATCAGTGATTCGGGACAGGTGGCCGCTAATGAAAAACTGTTTTTT. This codes for CAISDSGQVAANEKLFF.

The chain links TRBV30 to TRBJ2-5; D not certain. The CDR3 is 12 residues long. The V and J ends lost 1 base and 13 bases respectively, with 16 bases between them. The germline CDR1 and CDR2 sequences are GTSNPN and SVGIG (reference sequence). The CDR3 loop is CAWSAGPSPPYF. CDR3 DNA sequence: TGTGCCTGGAGTGCCGGCCCCTCCCCTCCGTACTTC.

The rearrangement links TRBV5-5 to TRBJ2-7, with 12 bases matching TRBD2. The CDR3 consists of 17 residues. Trimming removed 1 base from V and 3 bases from J; junction bases left unmatched: 8. Germline lookup yields CDR1 SGHKS and CDR2 YYEKEE (reference sequence). CDR3 sequence (DNA): TGTGCCAGCAGCTTGTGGGGAAAACTAGCGGGAGGCTACGAGCAGTACTTC. The encoded protein is CASSLWGKLAGGYEQYF. Based on the CDR3 plus reference TRBV5-5 and TRBJ2-7, the full variable domain is DAGVTQSPTHLIKTRGQQVTLRCSPISGHKSVSWYQQVLGQGPQFIFQYYEKEERGRGNFPDRFSARQFPNYSSELNVNALLLGDSALYLCASSLWGKLAGGYEQYFGPGTRLTVT.

The chain combines TRBV6-5 with TRBJ2-5; 12 nucleotides align to TRBD1. The CDR3 extends over 15 amino acids. The trim removed 6 bases at V and 6 bases at J, leaving 8 bases unmatched. Germline CDR1 reads MNHEY; CDR2 reads SVGAGI. The chain's CDR3 is CASSLGTGGAKTQYF. The DNA of the CDR3 is TGTGCCAGCAGCCTCGGGACAGGGGGCGCGAAGACCCAGTACTTC.

V usage is TRBV2 and J usage is TRBJ1-1; TRBD1 aligns across 7 bases. Germline values: CDR1 SNHLY, CDR2 FYNNEI. The V and J ends lost 7 bases and 1 base, in that order; junction bases with no gene match: 6. The CDR3 consists of 14 residues. The CDR3 loop reads CASKNEGANTEAFF. The CDR3 DNA follows: TGTGCCAGCAAGAACGAGGGGGCGAACACTGAAGCTTTCTTT. The whole variable domain, filled in from reference TRBV2 and TRBJ1-1, reads EPEVTQTPSHQVTQMGQEVILRCVPISNHLYFYWYRQILGQKVEFLVSFYNNEISEKSEIFDDQFSVERPDGSNFTLKIRSTKLEDSAMYFCASKNEGANTEAFFGQGTRLTVV.

This clone was seen only a few times. Different DNA sequences within this sample yield the same CDR3. The rearrangement links TRBV5-1 to TRBJ2-5, with 15 bases matching TRBD2. V was clipped by 4 bases and J by 2 bases; unmatched bases: 3. The CDR3 is 16 residues long. The V gene's germline CDR1 is SGHRS and CDR2 YFSETQ. CDR3: CASSQGLAGGQETQYF. In DNA form, the CDR3 reads TGCGCCAGCAGCCAAGGACTAGCGGGAGGGCAAGAGACCCAGTACTTC.

This rearrangement joins TRBV4-3 to TRBJ2-3, with TRBD2 as a possible D gene (6 bases). The CDR3 covers 14 residues. From germline, CDR1 is LGHNA and CDR2 YSLEER. With 4 bases removed from V and 4 bases from J, the gap between germline ends came to 12 bases. The CDR3 bases are TGCGCCAGCAGCCTGACTAGTGGCGCAGATACGCAGTATTTT. It yields the protein CASSLTSGADTQYF.

This rearrangement joins TRBV6-1 to TRBJ2-7, with a weak D call TRBD1 (6 bases). The CDR3 has 13 amino acids. Germline V CDR1 and CDR2: MNHNS, SASEGT. V lost 5 bases, J lost 3 bases, and 11 bases lay in between. In DNA, the CDR3 is TGTGCCAGCAGTTTGCAGACAGGCTACGAGCAGTACTTC. It codes for CASSLQTGYEQYF.

Notes on this clone: The conserved final phenylalanine or tryptophan is absent from the CDR3, which likely points to a read error. No DNA is shown, since the ends of the CDR3 on it are uncertain; the CDR3 is the one TCRdb lists. This chain joins TRBV6-1 and TRBJ1-2; the D segment call TRBD1 is taken from the table without a DNA check. Germline V CDR1 and CDR2: MNHNS, SASEGT. The CDR3 is 12 residues long, ends included. The CDR3 region is CASSEVPPDRFS.

This clone has only one observation. The gene calls are TRBV2 and TRBJ2-5; D gene uncertain. V was trimmed by 7 bases and J by 5 bases, leaving 11 bases between them. CDR1 is SNHLY, CDR2 FYNNEI, per germline. This CDR3 contains 12 residues. The CDR3 is CASNPTAETQYF. In DNA form, the CDR3 reads TGTGCCAGCAACCCTACAGCCGAGACCCAGTACTTC. The variable domain in full, completed from reference TRBV2 and TRBJ2-5, reads EPEVTQTPSHQVTQMGQEVILRCVPISNHLYFYWYRQILGQKVEFLVSFYNNEISEKSEIFDDQFSVERPDGSNFTLKIRSTKLEDSAMYFCASNPTAETQYFGPGTRLLVL.